A selection of T cell receptor beta chains follows, all from one sample in a study of blood T cell repertoires in COVID-19. Sequencing was performed with immunoSEQ multiplex PCR; in TCRdb, only in-frame clones are kept and a portion is missing. The data contain about 56,000 clones, 80% to 90% of them seen just once; the ten biggest clones take up over 15%. The sample was peripheral blood. Every receptor here comes from a human donor in a cohort sampled during active COVID-19. Each CDR3 is given without its conserved first and last residue. A D gene is named only where the DNA matches it firmly.

TRBV7-3,.,ASSLNLYEQY
TRBV18,.,ASSPGALETQY
TRBV5-4,.,ASSPGQSNSYEQY
TRBV25-1,.,ASSSRGSRTAGELF
TRBV3-1/TRBV3-2,TRBD1,ASSQAGQLPNYGYT
TRBV29-1,.,SVDSPDLSTDTQY
TRBV12-5,TRBD1,ASGRIGTGGSEQY
TRBV4-1,.,ASSPLTGKVPEAF
TRBV7-3,TRBD1,ASSHDRGYGYT
TRBV6-5,TRBD2,ASTGTSGGAWEQY
TRBV7-2,TRBD1,ASSTGTAPLEAF
TRBV7-9,TRBD1,AGTGEGGGYGYT
TRBV19,.,ASSRGGRGSGRSNQPQH
TRBV5-6,.,ASSQTDTQY
TRBV9,.,ASGRGTDTQY
TRBV6-5,.,ASSYSTGVGYEQY
TRBV7-2,.,ASSLQGGDTEAF
TRBV5-4,TRBD2,ASSPLAGIADTQY
TRBV2,TRBD2,ASSVGLAGGQETQY
TRBV5-4,TRBD1,ASSSAGTGYSAF
TRBV30,TRBD1,AWSFRRTGGNGKNTEAF
TRBV29-1,TRBD1,SVEALEGANYT
TRBV11-2,TRBD1,ASSLDQGAVNEQF
TRBV6-2/TRBV6-3,TRBD2,ASSSTSGGAATQY
TRBV9,.,ASSLRDTTNSPLH
TRBV19,.,ASSPPSTVYGYT
TRBV28,.,ASSLSLGGVSGYT
TRBV4-1,.,ASSQEGQGPYEQY
TRBV6-6,TRBD1,ASSKGQGGYNEQF
TRBV19,TRBD1,ASSIPSYRGGELF
TRBV30,.,AWSLGPSYEQY
TRBV7-9,TRBD2,ASSLEGLVAEQY
TRBV30,TRBD1,AWSSGQGLSGGYT
TRBV25-1,.,ASSDTGSTDTQY
TRBV27,TRBD1,ASTEGAYNEQF
TRBV7-9,.,ASSLGLGDTQY
TRBV10-3,TRBD2,ATVGAGGNEQY
TRBV2,.,ASSEGGNQPQH
TRBV6-2/TRBV6-3,TRBD2,ASSYLTGGAFTHIQY
TRBV19,TRBD2,ASRFIGGAGNEQF
TRBV4-2,.,ASSQERGVLAKNIQY
TRBV7-9,.,ASSLGEDRLSTDTQY
TRBV3-1/TRBV3-2,.,ASSQDRLRAGTQY
TRBV30,.,AWSVWEINQPQH
TRBV10-3,TRBD1,AISSPGQRYEQF
TRBV5-6,.,ASSILRGNTIY
TRBV19,TRBD1,ASTPTGVETQY
TRBV3-1/TRBV3-2,.,ASSPYTYEQY